The present T cell receptor beta chain was sequenced within a study of shared clonotypes between healthy human individuals. Overall study findings and caveats: The diversity represented, both genetic and in exposure history, was limited by few donors. When naive CD4 clonotypes were compared across a handful of donors, approximately 5% were shared. Collection of samples was limited to blood; tissue repertoires likely differ. Generally, naive subsets came out with larger estimated richness than memory subsets.

Sequencing was performed with immunoSEQ multiplex PCR; in TCRdb, only in-frame clones are kept and a portion is missing. The repertoire holds about 2.1 million clones, with 90% to 95% as singletons. Details on this clone: Its antigen is unidentified.

The naive CD8 population came from CD45RO-negative cells selected for CCR7, without terminally differentiated effector memory CD45RA+ cells. CDR3 length: 10 residues. CDR1 is MGHDK and CDR2 is SYGVNS in the germline V gene. The V end lost 8 bases, the J end lost 5 bases, and 4 bases lay between the germline ends. The chain couples TRBV25-1 to TRBJ2-1; D gene ambiguous. The specimen sequenced was naive CD8+ T cells from PBMCs. The sequence was obtained from a man aged 18 to 29 in good health. Some clones in this sample may be carry-over from other donors' samples. The CDR3 DNA reads as TGTGCCAGCGGAGACAATGAGCAGTTCTTC. Translated: CASGDNEQFF. Full variable domain (remainder filled in from reference TRBV25-1 and TRBJ2-1): EADIYQTPRYLVIGTGKKITLECSQTMGHDKMYWYQQDPGMELHLIHYSYGVNSTEKGDLSSESTVSRIRTEHFPLTLESARPSHTSQYLCASGDNEQFFGPGTRLTVL.